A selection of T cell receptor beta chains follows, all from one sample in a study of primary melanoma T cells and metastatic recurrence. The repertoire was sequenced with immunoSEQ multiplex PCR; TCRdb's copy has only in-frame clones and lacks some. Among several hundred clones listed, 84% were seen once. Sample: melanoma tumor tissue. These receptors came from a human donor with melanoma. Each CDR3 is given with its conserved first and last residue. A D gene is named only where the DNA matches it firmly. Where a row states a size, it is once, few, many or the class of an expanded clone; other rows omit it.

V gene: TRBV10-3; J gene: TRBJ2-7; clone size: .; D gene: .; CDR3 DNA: TGTGCCATCAGTGAGTCCGCTCGGATGAGCTCCTACGAGCAGTACTTC; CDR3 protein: CAISESARMSSYEQYF
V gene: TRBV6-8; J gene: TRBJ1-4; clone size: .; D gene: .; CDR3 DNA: TGTGCCAGCAGTGACTGTCCAAGTCTCCTAGTCGACAATGAAAAACTGTTTTTT; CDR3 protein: CASSDCPSLLVDNEKLFF
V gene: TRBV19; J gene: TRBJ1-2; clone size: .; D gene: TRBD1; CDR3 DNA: TGTGCCAGTAGTCGAGGGACAGCGGATGAGGTCTACACCTTC; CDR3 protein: CASSRGTADEVYTF
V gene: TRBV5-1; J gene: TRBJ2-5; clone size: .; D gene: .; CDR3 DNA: TGCGCCAGCAGCTTGGCCGGGACCCAAGGCCAAGAGACCCAGTACTTC; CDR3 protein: CASSLAGTQGQETQYF
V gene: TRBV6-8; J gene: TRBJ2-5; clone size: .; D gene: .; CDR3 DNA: TGTGCCAGCAGCCGACCCCAAGAGACCCAGTACTTC; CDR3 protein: CASSRPQETQYF
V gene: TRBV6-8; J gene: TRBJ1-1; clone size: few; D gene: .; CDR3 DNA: TGTGCCAGCAGTTACTCGCAGGGCCAAGCTTTCTTT; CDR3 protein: CASSYSQGQAFF
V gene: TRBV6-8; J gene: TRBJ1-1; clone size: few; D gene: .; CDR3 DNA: TGTGCCAGCAGCCCGGTAGGGGCACGCTTCGGGAACACTGAAGCTTTCTTT; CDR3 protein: CASSPVGARFGNTEAFF
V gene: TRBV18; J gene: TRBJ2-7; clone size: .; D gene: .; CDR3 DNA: TGTGCCAGCTCACCAGGTGTAGGGGCCTACGAGCAGTACTTC; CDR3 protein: CASSPGVGAYEQYF
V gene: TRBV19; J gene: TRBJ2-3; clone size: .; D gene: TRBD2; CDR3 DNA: TGTGCCAGTAATGCCATAGCGGGGTCAAGTGATACGCAGTATTTT; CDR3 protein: CASNAIAGSSDTQYF
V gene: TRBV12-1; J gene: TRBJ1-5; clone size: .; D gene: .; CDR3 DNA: TGTGCCAGCAGCGCCGACAGGGATCAGCCCCAGCATTTT; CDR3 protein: CASSADRDQPQHF
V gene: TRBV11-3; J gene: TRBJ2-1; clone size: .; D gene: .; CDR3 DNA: TGTGCCAGCAGTCGTCGGACAGTATCCCACAATGAGCAGTTCTTC; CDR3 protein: CASSRRTVSHNEQFF
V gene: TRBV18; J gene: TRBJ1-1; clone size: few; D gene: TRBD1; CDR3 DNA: TGTGCCAGCTCACCACAGGGGGCCAGAGGAGCTTTCTTT; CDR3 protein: CASSPQGARGAFF
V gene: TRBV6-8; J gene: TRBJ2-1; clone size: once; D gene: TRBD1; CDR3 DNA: TGTGCCAGCAGTTACTCCGGACAGGGGAACAATGAGCAGTTCTTC; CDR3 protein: CASSYSGQGNNEQFF
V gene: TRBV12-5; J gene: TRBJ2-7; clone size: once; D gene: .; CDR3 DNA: TGTGCTAGTGCCTCTGAAGGACTGGGGGAGGTGGTTTACGAGCAGTACTTC; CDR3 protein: CASASEGLGEVVYEQYF
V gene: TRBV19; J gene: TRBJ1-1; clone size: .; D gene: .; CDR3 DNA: TGTGCCAGTAGTATGCAGGGCCAGCCTCACACTGAAGCTTTCTTT; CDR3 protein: CASSMQGQPHTEAFF
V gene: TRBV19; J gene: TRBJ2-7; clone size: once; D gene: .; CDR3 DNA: TGTGCCAGCAGAGAGCCGGGCCGATTCGAGCAGTACTTC; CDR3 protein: CASREPGRFEQYF
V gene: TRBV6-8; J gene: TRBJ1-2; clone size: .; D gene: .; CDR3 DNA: TGTGCCAGCAGTTACTCGAGTACGGGCTACACCTTC; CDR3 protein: CASSYSSTGYTF
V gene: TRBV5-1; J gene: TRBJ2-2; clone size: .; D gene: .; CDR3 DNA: TGCGCCAGCAGCCGAGAATCGAACACCGGGGAGCTGTTTTTT; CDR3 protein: CASSRESNTGELFF
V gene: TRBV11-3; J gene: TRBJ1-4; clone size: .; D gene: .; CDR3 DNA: TGTGCCAGCAGCTTAAACCTGGGCCGGGAAAAACTGTTTTTT; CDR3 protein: CASSLNLGREKLFF
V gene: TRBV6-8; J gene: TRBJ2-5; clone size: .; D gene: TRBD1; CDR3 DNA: TGTGCCAGCAGTTCATTGACAGGGAGCCAAGAGACCCAGTACTTC; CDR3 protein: CASSSLTGSQETQYF
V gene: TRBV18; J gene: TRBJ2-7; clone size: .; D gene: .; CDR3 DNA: TGTGCCAGCTCACCATTAGGACCCCCTCTCTACGAGCAGTACTTC; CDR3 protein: CASSPLGPPLYEQYF
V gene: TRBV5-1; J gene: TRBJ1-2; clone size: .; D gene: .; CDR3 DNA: TGCGCCAGCAGCCAAGTCAGGGGAAACTATGGCTACACCTTC; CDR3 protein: CASSQVRGNYGYTF
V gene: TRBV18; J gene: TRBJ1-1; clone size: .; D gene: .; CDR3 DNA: TGTGCCAGCTCACCACAGGGGGGAACTGAAGCTTTCTTT; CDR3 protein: CASSPQGGTEAFF
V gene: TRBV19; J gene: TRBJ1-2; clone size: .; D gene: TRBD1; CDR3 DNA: TGTGCCAGTACCCCGGGACAGGGTTGGGACTATGGCTACACCTTC; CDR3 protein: CASTPGQGWDYGYTF
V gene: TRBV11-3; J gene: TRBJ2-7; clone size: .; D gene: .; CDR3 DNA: TGTGCCAGCAGCACCGATCCGGGTGCCTCCGAGCAGTACTTC; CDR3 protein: CASSTDPGASEQYF
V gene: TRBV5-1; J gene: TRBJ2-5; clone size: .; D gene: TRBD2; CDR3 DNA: TGCGCCAGCAGCTTGGGCGTAGCGGGGGGGCAAGAGACCCAGTACTTC; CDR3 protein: CASSLGVAGGQETQYF
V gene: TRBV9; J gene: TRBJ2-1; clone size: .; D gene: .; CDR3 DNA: TGTGCCAGCAGGCCCTCAACCGATGAGCAGTTCTTC; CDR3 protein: CASRPSTDEQFF
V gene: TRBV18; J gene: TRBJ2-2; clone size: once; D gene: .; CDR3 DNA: TGTGCCAGCTCACCAGGTTCCACCGGGGAGCTGTTTTTT; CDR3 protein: CASSPGSTGELFF
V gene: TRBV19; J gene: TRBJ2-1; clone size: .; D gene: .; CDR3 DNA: TGTGCCAGTAGTATTGTGCAGAAGGGGCATGAGCAGTTCTTC; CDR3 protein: CASSIVQKGHEQFF
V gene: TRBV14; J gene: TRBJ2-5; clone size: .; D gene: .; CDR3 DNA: TGTGCCAGCAGCTCCCGAGGGGAGACCCAGTACTTC; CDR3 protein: CASSSRGETQYF
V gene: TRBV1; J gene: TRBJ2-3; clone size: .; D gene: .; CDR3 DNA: TGCGCCAGCAGCCAAATACAGGGCGCAGATACGCAGTATTTT; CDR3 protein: CASSQIQGADTQYF
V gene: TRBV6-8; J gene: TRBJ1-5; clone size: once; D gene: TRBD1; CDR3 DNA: TGTGCCAGCAACTCCCTACAGGGGGCTAGTCAGCCCCAGCATTTT; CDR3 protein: CASNSLQGASQPQHF
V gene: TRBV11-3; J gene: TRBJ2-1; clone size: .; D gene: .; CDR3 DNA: TGTGCCAGCAGCTTGAGGGGTCCCTACAATGAGCAGTTCTTC; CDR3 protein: CASSLRGPYNEQFF
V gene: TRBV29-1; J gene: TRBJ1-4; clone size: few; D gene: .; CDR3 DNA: TGCAGCGTTGAAGATGAAGGTGAAAAACTGTTTTTT; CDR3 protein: CSVEDEGEKLFF
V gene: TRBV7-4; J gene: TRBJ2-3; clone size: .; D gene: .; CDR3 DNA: TGTGCCAGCAGCTCCGCGCCGGGGGTGACGCAGTATTTT; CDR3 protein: CASSSAPGVTQYF
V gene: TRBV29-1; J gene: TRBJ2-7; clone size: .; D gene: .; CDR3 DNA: TGCGCCAGCAGCCAACAACAGGGTTACGAGCAGTACTTC; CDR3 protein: CASSQQQGYEQYF
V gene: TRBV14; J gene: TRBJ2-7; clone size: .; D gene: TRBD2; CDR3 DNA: TGTGCCAGCAGCCAAGCGCGGGCGGGGGGGTTTTACGAGCAGTACTTC; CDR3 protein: CASSQARAGGFYEQYF
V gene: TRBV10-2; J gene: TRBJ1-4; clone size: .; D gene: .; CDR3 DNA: TGCGCCAGCAGTGAGACGAGGGGAGATAATGAAAAACTGTTTTTT; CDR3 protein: CASSETRGDNEKLFF
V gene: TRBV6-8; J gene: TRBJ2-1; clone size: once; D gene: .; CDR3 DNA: TGTGCCAGCAATTACGGTTACGGGTTTTCATCGAATGAGCAGTTCTTC; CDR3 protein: CASNYGYGFSSNEQFF
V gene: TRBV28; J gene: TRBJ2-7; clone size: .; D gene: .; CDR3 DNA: TGTGCCAGCAGTGGATTTGAGGGGGTTTCCTACGAGCAGTACTTC; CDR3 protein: CASSGFEGVSYEQYF
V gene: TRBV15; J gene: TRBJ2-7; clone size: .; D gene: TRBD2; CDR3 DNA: TGTGCCACCAGCAGGATGCAGAATAGCGGGGGGGCCTACGAGCAGTACTTC; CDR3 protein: CATSRMQNSGGAYEQYF
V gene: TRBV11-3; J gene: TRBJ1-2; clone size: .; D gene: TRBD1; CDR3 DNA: TGTGCCAGCAGCTTATCCCCAGGGGGCGAGTATGGCTACACCTTC; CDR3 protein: CASSLSPGGEYGYTF
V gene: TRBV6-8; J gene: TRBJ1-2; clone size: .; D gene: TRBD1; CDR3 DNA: TGTGCCATCGGGGAGGGGACAGGGGACTATGGCTACACCTTC; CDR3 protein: CAIGEGTGDYGYTF
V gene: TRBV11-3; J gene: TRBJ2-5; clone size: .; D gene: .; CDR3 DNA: TGTGCCAGCAGCTCGGAGGGGTACAATCAAGAGACCCAGTACTTC; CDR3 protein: CASSSEGYNQETQYF
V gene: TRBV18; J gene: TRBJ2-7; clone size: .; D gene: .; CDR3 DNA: TGTGCCAGCTCACCATCGGGCGGGGGCGGAGAGCAGTACTTC; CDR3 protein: CASSPSGGGGEQYF
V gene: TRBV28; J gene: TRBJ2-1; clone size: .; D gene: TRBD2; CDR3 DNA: TGTGCCAGCAGGCTCCCCACTAGCGGGGGTTACAATGAGCAGTTCTTC; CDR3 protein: CASRLPTSGGYNEQFF
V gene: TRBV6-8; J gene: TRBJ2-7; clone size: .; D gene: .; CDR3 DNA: TGTGCCAGCAGTTACTCGGTAGAGGGTGGCTACGAGCAGTACTTC; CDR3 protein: CASSYSVEGGYEQYF
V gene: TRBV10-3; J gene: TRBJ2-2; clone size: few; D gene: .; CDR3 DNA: TGTGCCATCAGTGAGTCAGGGACCCGACATGGCACCGGGGAGCTGTTTTTT; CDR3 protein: CAISESGTRHGTGELFF
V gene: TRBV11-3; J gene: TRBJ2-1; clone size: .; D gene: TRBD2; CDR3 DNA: TGTGCCAGCAGCTTAGTCTCTGGGACTAGCGGGTCAGACAATGAGCAGTTCTTC; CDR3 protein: CASSLVSGTSGSDNEQFF
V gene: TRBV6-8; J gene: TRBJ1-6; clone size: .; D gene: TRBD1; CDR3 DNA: TGTGCCATCAGAGGGGCGGGACAGAATAATTCACCCCTCCACTTT; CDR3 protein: CAIRGAGQNNSPLHF
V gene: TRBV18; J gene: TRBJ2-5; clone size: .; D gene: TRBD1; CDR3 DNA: TGTGCCAGCTCACCGAACAGGGGGCTACAAGAGACTCAGTACTTC; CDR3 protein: CASSPNRGLQETQYF
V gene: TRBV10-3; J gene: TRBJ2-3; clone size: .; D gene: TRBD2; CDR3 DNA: TGTGCCATCAGTGAGGGTACTGGCGGGGGGGGTGATACGCAGTATTTT; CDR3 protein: CAISEGTGGGGDTQYF
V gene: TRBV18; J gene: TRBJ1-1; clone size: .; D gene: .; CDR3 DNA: TGTGCCAGCTCACCGCTGGACAGGAACACTGAAGCTTTCTTT; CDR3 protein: CASSPLDRNTEAFF